This T cell receptor (beta chain) was recovered during a study of cytomegalovirus exposure and HLA in healthy donors. Amplification used 60 Vbeta primers and 13 Jbeta primers. TCRdb's table, derived via immunoSEQ multiplex PCR, lists solely in-frame clones and lacks some. The sample includes approximately 300,000 clones, almost 85% of them seen just once. Donors sampled were nominally healthy, though unrecorded immune exposures were likely. The sequence came from a middle-aged woman in good health and CMV-seropositive. Sample: PBMCs.

The CDR3 protein is CASSSRSGRAETQYF. The DNA for the CDR3 is TGTGCCAGCAGCTCGCGAAGCGGGAGGGCCGAGACCCAGTACTTC. The genes are TRBV5-4 and TRBJ2-5; TRBD2 agrees at 10 bases. CDR1 is SGHNT and CDR2 is YYREEE in the germline V gene (reference sequence). J gave up 5 bases and V 3 bases, and 7 bases lay outside the gene matches. The CDR3 length is 15 residues.